Listed here is a single TCR beta chain. Its target is not known. The J segment lost 7 bases and the V segment lost 6 bases, leaving 6 bases of the junction unmatched. The CDR3 totals 14 residues. In germline, CDR1 is MNHEY, CDR2 SVGAGI. This sample was taken from a study of OX40 agonist ivuxolimab in advanced cancers. For the study at large: Every 2 weeks, patients got intravenous ivuxolimab at one of six dose levels (0.01-10 mg/kg). Overall study results and limits: Circulating CD4+ and CD8+ T cells showed clonal expansion by week 6 at 0.1 to 3.0 mg/kg.

Sequenced by immunoSEQ multiplex PCR; TCRdb stores in-frame clones only, minus some. Among tens of thousands of clones, 80% to 90% were seen once, and the ten largest hold roughly 0.5%. The genes are TRBV6-5 and TRBJ1-6; 7 nucleotides line up with TRBD1. Material: CD4+ or CD8+ T cells sorted from blood, obtained in a trial of the OX40 agonist ivuxolimab. This receptor was obtained from an adult with an advanced solid tumor such as melanoma, head and neck, liver or kidney cancer. Written as DNA, the CDR3 is TGTGCCAGCAGCTCCGGGACAGAAAATTCACCCCTCCACTTT. It is translated as CASSSGTENSPLHF.